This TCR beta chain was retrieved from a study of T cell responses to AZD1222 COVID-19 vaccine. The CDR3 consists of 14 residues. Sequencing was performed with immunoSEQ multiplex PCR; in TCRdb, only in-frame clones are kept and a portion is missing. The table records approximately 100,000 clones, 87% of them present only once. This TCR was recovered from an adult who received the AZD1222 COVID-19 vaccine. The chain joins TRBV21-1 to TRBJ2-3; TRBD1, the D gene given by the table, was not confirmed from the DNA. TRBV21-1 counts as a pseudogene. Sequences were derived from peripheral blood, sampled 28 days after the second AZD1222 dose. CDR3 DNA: TGTGCCATCCCACCGGGACAGGGTACAGATACGCAGTATTTT. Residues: CAIPPGQGTDTQYF.